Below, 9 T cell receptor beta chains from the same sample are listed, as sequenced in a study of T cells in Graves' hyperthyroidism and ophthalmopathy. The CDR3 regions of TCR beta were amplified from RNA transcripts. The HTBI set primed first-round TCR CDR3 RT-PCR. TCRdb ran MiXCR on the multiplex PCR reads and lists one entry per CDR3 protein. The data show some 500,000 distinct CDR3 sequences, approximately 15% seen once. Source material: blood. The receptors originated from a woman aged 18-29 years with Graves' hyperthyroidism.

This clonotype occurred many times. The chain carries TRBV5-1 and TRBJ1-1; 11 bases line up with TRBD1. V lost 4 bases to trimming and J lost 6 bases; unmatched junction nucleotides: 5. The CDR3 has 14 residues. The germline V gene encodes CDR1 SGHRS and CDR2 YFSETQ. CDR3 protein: CASSREGQGAEAFF. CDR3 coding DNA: TGCGCCAGCAGCCGGGAGGGACAGGGGGCTGAAGCTTTCTTT.

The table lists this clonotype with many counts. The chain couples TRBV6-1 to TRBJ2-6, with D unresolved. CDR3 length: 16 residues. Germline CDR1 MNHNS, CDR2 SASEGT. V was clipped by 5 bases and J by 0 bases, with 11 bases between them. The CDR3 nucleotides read TGTGCCAGCAGTTATTCATGGGTCTCTGGGGCCAACGTCCTGACTTTC. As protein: CASSYSWVSGANVLTF.

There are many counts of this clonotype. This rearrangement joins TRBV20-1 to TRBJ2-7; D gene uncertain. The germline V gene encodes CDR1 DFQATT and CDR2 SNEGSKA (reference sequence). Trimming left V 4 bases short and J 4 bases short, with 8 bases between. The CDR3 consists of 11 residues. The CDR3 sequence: CSAMMGYEQYV. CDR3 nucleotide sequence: TGCAGTGCTATGATGGGGTACGAGCAGTACGTC.

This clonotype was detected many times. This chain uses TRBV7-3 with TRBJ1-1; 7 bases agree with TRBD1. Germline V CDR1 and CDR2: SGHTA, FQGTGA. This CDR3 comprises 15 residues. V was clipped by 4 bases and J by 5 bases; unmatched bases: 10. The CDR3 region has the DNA TGTGCCAGCAGCTCGCTGGAGGGGGCGCGGACTGAAGCTTTCTTT. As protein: CASSSLEGARTEAFF. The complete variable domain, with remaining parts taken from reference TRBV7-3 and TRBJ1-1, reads GAGVSQTPSNKVTEKGKYVELRCDPISGHTALYWYRQSLGQGPEFLIYFQGTGAADDSGLPNDRFFAVRPEGSVSTLKIQRTERGDSAVYLCASSSLEGARTEAFFGQGTRLTVV.

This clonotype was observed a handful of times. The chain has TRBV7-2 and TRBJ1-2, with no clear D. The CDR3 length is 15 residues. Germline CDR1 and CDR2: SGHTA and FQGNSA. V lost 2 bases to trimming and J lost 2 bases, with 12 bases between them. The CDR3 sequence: CASSLLWQSNYGYTF. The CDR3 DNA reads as TGTGCCAGCAGCTTATTGTGGCAGTCCAACTATGGCTACACCTTC. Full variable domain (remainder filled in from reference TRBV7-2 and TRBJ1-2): GAGVSQSPSNKVTEKGKDVELRCDPISGHTALYWYRQSLGQGLEFLIYFQGNSAPDKSGLPSDRFSAERTGGSVSTLTIQRTQQEDSAVYLCASSLLWQSNYGYTFGSGTRLTVV.

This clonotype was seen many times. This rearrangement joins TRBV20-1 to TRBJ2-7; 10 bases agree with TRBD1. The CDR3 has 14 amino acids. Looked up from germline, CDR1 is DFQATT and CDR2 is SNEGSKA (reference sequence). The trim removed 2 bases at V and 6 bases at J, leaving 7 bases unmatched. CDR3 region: CSARIRQGATEQYF. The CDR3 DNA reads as TGCAGTGCTAGAATAAGACAGGGGGCTACCGAGCAGTACTTC.

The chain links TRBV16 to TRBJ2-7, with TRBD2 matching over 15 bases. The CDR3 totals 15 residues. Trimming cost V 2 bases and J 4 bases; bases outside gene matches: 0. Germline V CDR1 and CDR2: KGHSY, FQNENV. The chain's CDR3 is CASSQGTSGRYEQYV. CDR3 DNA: TGTGCCAGCAGCCAAGGGACTAGCGGGAGGTACGAGCAGTACGTC.

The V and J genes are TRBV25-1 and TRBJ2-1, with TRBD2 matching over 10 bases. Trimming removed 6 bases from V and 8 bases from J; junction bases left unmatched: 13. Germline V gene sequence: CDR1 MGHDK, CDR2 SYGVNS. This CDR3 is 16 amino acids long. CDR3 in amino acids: CASRNGPSGSSDEQFF. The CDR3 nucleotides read TGTGCCAGCAGAAACGGGCCTAGCGGGAGTTCCGATGAGCAGTTCTTC.

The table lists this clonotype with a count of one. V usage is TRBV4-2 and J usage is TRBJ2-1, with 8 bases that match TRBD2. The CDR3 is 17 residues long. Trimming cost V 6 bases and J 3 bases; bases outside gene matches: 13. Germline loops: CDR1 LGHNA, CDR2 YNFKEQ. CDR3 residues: CASREGNGRAVYNEQFF. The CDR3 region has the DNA TGTGCCAGCAGGGAGGGTAACGGGAGGGCCGTCTACAATGAGCAGTTCTTC.